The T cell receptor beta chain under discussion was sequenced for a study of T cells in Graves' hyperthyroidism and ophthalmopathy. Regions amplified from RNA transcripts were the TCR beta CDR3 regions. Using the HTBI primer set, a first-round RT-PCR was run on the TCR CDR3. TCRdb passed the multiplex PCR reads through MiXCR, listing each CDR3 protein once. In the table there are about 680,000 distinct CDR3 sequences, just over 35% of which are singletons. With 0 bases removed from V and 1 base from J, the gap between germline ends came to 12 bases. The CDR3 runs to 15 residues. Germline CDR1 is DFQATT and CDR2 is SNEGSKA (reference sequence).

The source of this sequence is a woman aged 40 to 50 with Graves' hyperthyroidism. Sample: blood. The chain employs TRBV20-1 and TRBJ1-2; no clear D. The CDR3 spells CSARDPQTSNYGYTF. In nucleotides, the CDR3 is TGCAGTGCTAGAGACCCCCAGACCAGTAACTATGGCTACACCTTC.